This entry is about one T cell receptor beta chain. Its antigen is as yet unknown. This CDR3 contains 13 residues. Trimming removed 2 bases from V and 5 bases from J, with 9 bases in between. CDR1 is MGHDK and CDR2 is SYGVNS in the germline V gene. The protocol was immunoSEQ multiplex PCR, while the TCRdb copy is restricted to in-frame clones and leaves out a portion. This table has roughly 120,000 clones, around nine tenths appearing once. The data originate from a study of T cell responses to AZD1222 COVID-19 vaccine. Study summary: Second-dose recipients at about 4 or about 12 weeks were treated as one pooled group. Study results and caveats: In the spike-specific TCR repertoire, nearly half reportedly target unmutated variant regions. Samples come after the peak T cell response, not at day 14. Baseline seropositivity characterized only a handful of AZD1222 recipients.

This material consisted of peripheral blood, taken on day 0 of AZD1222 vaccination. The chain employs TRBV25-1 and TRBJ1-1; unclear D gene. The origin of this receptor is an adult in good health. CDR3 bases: TGTGCCAGCAGTGAAAAAGCGGTAACTGAAGCTTTCTTT. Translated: CASSEKAVTEAFF.